These 25 T cell receptor beta chains share one sample of origin, sequenced in a study of graft-versus-host responses after intestinal transplantation. Clones were read by immunoSEQ multiplex PCR, and TCRdb kept only the in-frame ones, dropping some. In the table there are 100,000 to 110,000 clones, less than 90% of which are singletons. Their antigen targets remain unknown. The sequencing here drew on unstimulated CD4+ T cells sorted from spleen or lymph node cells, taken before transplant. All receptors come from a human donor who was the organ donor for an intestinal transplant.

The CDR3 loop is CASSQIRAGGANNEQFF. CDR3 coding DNA: TGCGCCAGCAGCCAGATACGAGCGGGGGGTGCGAACAATGAGCAGTTCTTC. This chain links TRBV4-1 with TRBJ2-1, with 9 bases fitting TRBD2. Germline CDR1 is MGHRA and CDR2 is YSYEKL. Unmatched junction bases numbered 11, after V lost 3 bases and J lost 5 bases. The CDR3 is 17 residues long.

The rearrangement joins TRBV11-2 to TRBJ1-6; 8 bases match TRBD1. The V and J ends lost 4 bases and 10 bases, in that order; junction bases with no gene match: 12. Germline-derived CDR1 and CDR2 are SGHAT and FQNNGV. The CDR3 is 16 residues long. The CDR3 bases are TGTGCCAGCAGCTCGCCCGGACAGGGAGGGAAGTCACCCCTCCACTTT. Translating gives CASSSPGQGGKSPLHF.

This clone occurred a few times. This sequence joins TRBV7-9 and TRBJ1-1; a possible D gene is TRBD1 (5 bases). CDR3 size: 15 residues. CDR1 SEHNR and CDR2 FQNEAQ come from the germline V gene (reference sequence). V lost 7 bases and J 2 bases, leaving 17 bases between the germline ends. The CDR3 is CASNVHQGANTEAFF. CDR3 sequence (DNA): TGTGCCAGCAACGTACACCAGGGTGCAAACACTGAAGCTTTCTTT.

The genes are TRBV30 and TRBJ1-3; TRBD1 matches at 9 bases. After removal of 4 bases from V and 6 bases from J, the junction contained 7 bases not matched to a gene. CDR1 is GTSNPN, CDR2 SVGIG, per germline (reference sequence). The length of the CDR3 is 14 residues. CDR3 amino acids: CAWKGQGYLNTIYF. The CDR3, as DNA: TGTGCCTGGAAGGGACAGGGTTATCTAAACACCATATATTTT.

V usage is TRBV29-1 and J usage is TRBJ1-2, with D tentatively TRBD1 (6 bases). CDR3 size: 11 residues. The V and J ends lost 4 bases and 6 bases respectively, with 9 bases between them. Per the germline V gene, CDR1 is SQVTM and CDR2 is ANQGSEA. CDR3 region: CSVGAGDGYTF. DNA of the CDR3: TGCAGCGTTGGGGCAGGGGATGGCTACACCTTC.

J is TRBJ1-1 and V is TRBV25-1; possible D gene TRBD1, 5 bases. The V and J ends lost 1 base and 0 bases respectively, with 9 bases between them. Germline values: CDR1 MGHDK, CDR2 SYGVNS. The length of the CDR3 is 15 residues. CDR3 amino acids: CASSELTQVNTEAFF. In DNA, the CDR3 is TGTGCCAGCAGTGAATTAACACAGGTGAACACTGAAGCTTTCTTT.

The rearrangement joins TRBV5-1 to TRBJ2-7, with D perhaps TRBD2 (7 bases). The germline CDR1 and CDR2 sequences are SGHRS and YFSETQ. The CDR3 contains 14 residues. V shed 0 bases and J shed 6 bases, with 13 bases lying between them. The CDR3 sequence is CASSLGWGGGEQYF. CDR3 nucleotide sequence: TGCGCCAGCAGCTTGGGATGGGGGGGCGGCGAGCAGTACTTC.

The rearrangement links TRBV7-2 to TRBJ1-1; no clear D gene. Germline CDR1 and CDR2: SGHTA and FQGNSA. The CDR3 covers 15 residues. Deletions cut 2 bases from V and 4 bases from J, with 14 bases between. Here the CDR3 reads CASSLSSGLGTEAFF. The CDR3 nucleotides read TGTGCCAGCAGCTTATCCTCGGGGTTGGGCACTGAAGCTTTCTTT.

The chain employs TRBV5-1 and TRBJ1-2; the D gene is possibly TRBD1 (5 bases). Between the trimmed V and J ends, which lost 0 bases and 5 bases, there was a span of 11 bases. The germline gives CDR1 SGHRS, CDR2 YFSETQ. The CDR3 contains 14 residues. The CDR3 DNA reads as TGCGCCAGCAGCTTGGCCGAGGGGAAATATGGCTACACCTTC. Protein sequence: CASSLAEGKYGYTF.

The count of this clone is one. This chain connects TRBV6-1 to TRBJ1-1, with 10 bases fitting TRBD1. Germline lookup yields CDR1 MNHNS and CDR2 SASEGT. The J segment lost 0 bases and the V segment lost 7 bases, leaving 5 bases of the junction unmatched. The CDR3 is 15 residues long. CDR3 sequence reads: CASKQGQGVNTEAFF. The DNA for the CDR3 is TGTGCCAGCAAGCAAGGACAGGGGGTGAACACTGAAGCTTTCTTT.

This chain links TRBV12-2 with TRBJ2-7; TRBD1, the table's D call, lacks a check against the DNA. TRBV12-2 corresponds to a pseudogene. The CDR3 contains 15 residues. CDR3 sequence reads: CASRLSRDSHYEQYF. CDR3 coding DNA: TGTGCAAGTCGCTTAAGCCGGGACAGCCACTACGAGCAGTACTTC.

The chain is built from TRBV6-6 and TRBJ2-7; tentative D call: TRBD2 (6 bases). The CDR3 is made up of 15 amino acids. CDR1 and CDR2 (germline): MNHNY, SVGAGI (reference sequence). V lost 0 bases to trimming and J lost 5 bases, with 14 bases between them. This chain's CDR3 is CASSYSGLRTHEQYF. Here the CDR3 DNA reads TGTGCCAGCAGTTACTCGGGACTCCGGACCCACGAGCAGTACTTC.

J is TRBJ2-7 and V is TRBV15, with 7 nucleotides matching TRBD2. Trimming cost V 3 bases and J 4 bases; bases outside gene matches: 6. Germline CDR1 is LNHNV and CDR2 is YYDKDF (reference sequence). CDR3 length equals 14 residues. The CDR3 nucleotides read TGTGCCACCAGCAGCAGGGAGGGGAGATACGAGCAGTACTTC. It codes for CATSSREGRYEQYF. The full variable domain, in which reference TRBV15 and TRBJ2-7 provide the parts outside the CDR3, is DAMVIQNPRYQVTQFGKPVTLSCSQTLNHNVMYWYQQKSSQAPKLLFHYYDKDFNNEADTPDNFQSRRPNTSFCFLDIRSPGLGDTAMYLCATSSREGRYEQYFGPGTRLTVT.

The chain uses TRBV5-1 and TRBJ2-3; possibly TRBD2 for D (6 bases). CDR3 length equals 14 residues. CDR1 and CDR2 (germline): SGHRS, YFSETQ. Trimming cost V 0 bases and J 7 bases, with 12 bases left between them. The CDR3 region is CASSLEPAGYTQYF. The CDR3 bases are TGCGCCAGCAGCTTGGAGCCAGCGGGCTATACGCAGTATTTT.

The CDR3 loop is CASSYLDLYQETQYF. CDR3 DNA sequence: TGTGCCAGCAGTTACCTCGACCTGTACCAAGAGACCCAGTACTTC. The chain is built from TRBV6-6 and TRBJ2-5; D uncertain. CDR3 length: 15 residues. Germline lookup yields CDR1 MNHNY and CDR2 SVGAGI (reference sequence). Between the trimmed V and J ends, which lost 2 bases and 0 bases, there was a span of 10 bases.

The chain joins TRBV9 to TRBJ1-5, with D unresolved. Trimming stripped 7 bases from V and 0 bases from J, with 8 bases between. Germline V CDR1 and CDR2: SGDLS, YYNGEE. This CDR3 is built from 13 residues. CDR3 DNA: TGTGCCAGCTCCAGCGATAGCAATCAGCCCCAGCATTTT. This sequence encodes CASSSDSNQPQHF. The complete variable domain, with remaining parts taken from reference TRBV9 and TRBJ1-5, reads DSGVTQTPKHLITATGQRVTLRCSPRSGDLSVYWYQQSLDQGLQFLIQYYNGEERAKGNILERFSAQQFPDLHSELNLSSLELGDSALYFCASSSDSNQPQHFGDGTRLSIL.

The genes are TRBV30 and TRBJ2-3, with 14 nucleotides matching TRBD2. Losses at the gene ends were 3 bases for V and 2 bases for J; bases not matched to a gene: 7. The CDR3 is 17 amino acids. Germline V gives CDR1 GTSNPN, CDR2 SVGIG (reference sequence). This CDR3 reads CAWSLGLAGAYTDTQYF. The CDR3 DNA reads as TGTGCCTGGAGCCTGGGACTAGCGGGGGCGTACACAGATACGCAGTATTTT.

This chain joins TRBV28 and TRBJ1-2, with 11 bases that match TRBD1. This CDR3 is built from 18 residues. V gave up 5 bases and J gave up 5 bases; unmatched junction bases: 16. CDR1 and CDR2 (germline): MDHEN, SYDVKM. The CDR3: CASSPPSRDRGGPYGYTF. The DNA of the CDR3 is TGTGCCAGCAGTCCACCGTCCCGGGACAGGGGGGGCCCTTATGGCTACACCTTC.

Here the CDR3 DNA reads TGTGCCAGCAGCTCACTGGACAGCTATGGCTACACCTTC. This sequence encodes CASSSLDSYGYTF. J is TRBJ1-2 and V is TRBV7-9; perhaps TRBD1 as D (6 bases). The CDR3 is made up of 13 amino acids. Germline CDR1 reads SEHNR; CDR2 reads FQNEAQ (reference sequence). V was cut by 4 bases and J by 4 bases, with 10 bases left in between. Using reference TRBV7-9 and TRBJ1-2 for the parts outside the CDR3, the full variable domain is DTGVSQNPRHKITKRGQNVTFRCDPISEHNRLYWYRQTLGQGPEFLTYFQNEAQLEKSRLLSDRFSAERPKGSFSTLEIQRTEQGDSAMYLCASSSLDSYGYTFGSGTRLTVV.

As to this clone: Other nucleotide sequences in the sample specify the same CDR3. This sequence joins TRBV19 and TRBJ1-5, with unresolved D. CDR1 and CDR2 (germline): LNHDA, SQIVND (reference sequence). This CDR3 has 14 residues. Trimming cost V 0 bases and J 0 bases, with 3 bases left between them. The CDR3 DNA follows: TGTGCCAGTAGTATAGACCATAGCAATCAGCCCCAGCATTTT. Translating gives CASSIDHSNQPQHF.

The chain has TRBV28 and TRBJ1-2; 8 bases align to TRBD1. The germline V gene encodes CDR1 MDHEN and CDR2 SYDVKM. The CDR3 length is 16 residues. Losses at the gene ends were 5 bases for V and 6 bases for J; bases not matched to a gene: 14. In DNA form, the CDR3 reads TGTGCCAGCAGTGTCAGGGGGCAGATCCACCCCGATGGCTACACCTTC. Translation: CASSVRGQIHPDGYTF.

V and J are TRBV10-3 and TRBJ2-7; no clear D. This CDR3 has 12 amino acids. V dropped 6 bases and J dropped 3 bases, with 9 bases sitting between them. Germline CDR1 ENHRY, CDR2 SYGVKD. The CDR3 sequence is CAIRDQYYEQYF. The DNA of the CDR3 is TGTGCCATCAGGGACCAATACTACGAGCAGTACTTC.

The rearrangement joins TRBV28 to TRBJ1-4; D is unresolved. Germline CDR1 MDHEN, CDR2 SYDVKM. CDR3 length: 13 residues. V lost 3 bases and J 7 bases, leaving 9 bases between the germline ends. The CDR3 protein is CASSFPPREKLFF. The CDR3 DNA sequence: TGTGCCAGCAGTTTCCCCCCACGTGAAAAACTGTTTTTT.

The rearrangement uses TRBV18 and TRBJ1-3, with a possible D match to TRBD1 (6 bases). The CDR3 runs 14 residues. The V end was cut by 3 bases, the J end by 1 base, with 7 bases between. Germline V CDR1 and CDR2: KGHSH, LQKENI. The DNA of the CDR3 is TGTGCCAGCTCACCGGGACAATCTGGAAACACCATATATTTT. As protein: CASSPGQSGNTIYF.

The chain links TRBV6-1 to TRBJ1-1; tentatively, D is TRBD1 (6 bases). V was cut by 5 bases and J by 5 bases, with 15 bases left in between. The CDR3 loop spans 14 amino acids. Looked up from germline, CDR1 is MNHNS and CDR2 is SASEGT. The CDR3 spells CASSSFGGLTEAFF. In nucleotides, the CDR3 is TGTGCCAGCAGTTCCTTCGGGGGGCTAACTGAAGCTTTCTTT.